Following are 10 T cell receptor beta chains from one sample sequenced in a study of T cell changes during pregnancy in multiple sclerosis. This table comes from immunoSEQ multiplex PCR, and its TCRdb copy is limited to in-frame clones, with some not included. Here the sample spans about 85,000 clones, more than 85% being singletons. The input for sequencing was peripheral blood, taken in the first trimester of pregnancy. The receptor set was obtained from a female donor with multiple sclerosis, enrolled in a pregnancy study.

This clone was picked up one time. This chain links TRBV7-2 with TRBJ2-7; D is unclear. Germline CDR1 and CDR2: SGHTA and FQGNSA. V dropped 1 base and J dropped 2 bases, with 15 bases sitting between them. The CDR3 has 16 amino acids. The CDR3 sequence is CASSLGSGSLAYEQYF. In DNA form, the CDR3 reads TGTGCCAGCAGCTTAGGATCCGGGTCCCTAGCCTACGAGCAGTACTTC.

The chain employs TRBV5-5 and TRBJ1-1, with D possibly TRBD1 on 5 matching bases. The V gene lost 4 bases and the J gene lost 7 bases, with 17 bases spanning the gap. The germline CDR1 and CDR2 sequences are SGHKS and YYEKEE (reference sequence). This CDR3 is 14 amino acids long. The CDR3 sequence is CASSPQGRVIEAFF. CDR3 coding DNA: TGTGCCAGCAGCCCCCAGGGCAGGGTAATTGAAGCTTTCTTT.

This chain connects TRBV6-5 to TRBJ2-1; D may be TRBD2 (6 bases). Germline CDR1 reads MNHEY; CDR2 reads SVGAGI. The CDR3 is 15 residues long. Between the trimmed V and J ends, which lost 2 bases and 4 bases, there was a span of 12 bases. The CDR3 region has the DNA TGTGCCAGCAGTTACCGGGCGGGGCGGTACAATGAGCAGTTCTTC. Protein sequence: CASSYRAGRYNEQFF.

In this sample, this clone turned up once. The chain uses TRBV7-8 and TRBJ1-2, with D possibly being TRBD1 (6 bases). The CDR3 covers 16 residues. The germline V gene encodes CDR1 SGHVS and CDR2 FQNEAQ. V shed 5 bases and J shed 1 base, with 17 bases lying between them. Here the CDR3 DNA reads TGTGCCAGCAGCCCAACAGCGGGGGGCCTTAACTATGGCTACACCTTC. Its translation: CASSPTAGGLNYGYTF. The full variable domain, rest sourced from reference TRBV7-8 and TRBJ1-2, is GAGVSQSPRYKVAKRGQDVALRCDPISGHVSLFWYQQALGQGPEFLTYFQNEAQLDKSGLPSDRFFAERPEGSVSTLKIQRTQQEDSAVYLCASSPTAGGLNYGYTFGSGTRLTVV.

The chain carries TRBV7-2 and TRBJ1-4; D gene ambiguous. The V end lost 6 bases, the J end lost 2 bases, and 10 bases lay between the germline ends. This CDR3 region has 14 residues. CDR1 and CDR2 (germline): SGHTA, FQGNSA. The CDR3 coding sequence is TGTGCCAGCAGTCGAGGGTCGACTAATGAAAAACTGTTTTTT. It is translated as CASSRGSTNEKLFF.

The V gene is TRBV11-1, the J gene TRBJ2-3; 13 bases are shared with TRBD2. This CDR3 comprises 15 residues. The V and J ends lost 5 bases and 4 bases, in that order; junction bases with no gene match: 3. Germline-derived CDR1 and CDR2 are SGHAT and FQDESV (reference sequence). The CDR3 DNA is TGTGCCAGCAGCCTGACTAGCGGGAGGTCAGATACGCAGTATTTT. It specifies CASSLTSGRSDTQYF.

The chain combines TRBV15 with TRBJ2-7; 9 nucleotides agree with TRBD2. With 0 bases clipped from V and 0 bases from J, the junction kept 15 bases outside the gene matches. Germline assignment: CDR1 LNHNV and CDR2 YYDKDF (reference sequence). This CDR3 contains 20 residues. The CDR3 loop reads CATSRDRYPSGTHFSYEQYF. The CDR3 DNA is TGTGCCACCAGCAGAGATCGGTATCCTAGCGGGACACATTTCTCCTACGAGCAGTACTTC.

In this sample, this clone turned up once. This sequence joins TRBV29-1 and TRBJ2-7; TRBD1 aligns across 7 bases. V shed 4 bases and J 2 bases; nucleotides not matched to a gene: 8. The germline V gene encodes CDR1 SQVTM and CDR2 ANQGSEA. The CDR3 has 14 amino acids. CDR3 in amino acids: CSVVFRGPTYEQYF. The CDR3 DNA follows: TGCAGCGTTGTATTTAGGGGGCCCACCTACGAGCAGTACTTC.

The chain couples TRBV10-3 to TRBJ2-7; D call uncertain. Germline CDR1 and CDR2: ENHRY and SYGVKD. CDR3 length equals 14 residues. V was trimmed by 3 bases and J by 2 bases, leaving 11 bases between them. As DNA, the CDR3 is TGTGCCATCAGTGATTCAGCGACCCCCTACGAGCAGTACTTC. Residues: CAISDSATPYEQYF.

J is TRBJ1-2 and V is TRBV7-2; a possible D gene is TRBD1 (5 bases). With 6 bases removed from V and 2 bases from J, the gap between germline ends came to 13 bases. Per germline, CDR1 SGHTA and CDR2 FQGNSA. The CDR3 sequence is 14 residues long. The CDR3 DNA reads as TGTGCCAGCAGTCGGGGGGTACAGAACTATGGCTACACCTTC. It specifies CASSRGVQNYGYTF.